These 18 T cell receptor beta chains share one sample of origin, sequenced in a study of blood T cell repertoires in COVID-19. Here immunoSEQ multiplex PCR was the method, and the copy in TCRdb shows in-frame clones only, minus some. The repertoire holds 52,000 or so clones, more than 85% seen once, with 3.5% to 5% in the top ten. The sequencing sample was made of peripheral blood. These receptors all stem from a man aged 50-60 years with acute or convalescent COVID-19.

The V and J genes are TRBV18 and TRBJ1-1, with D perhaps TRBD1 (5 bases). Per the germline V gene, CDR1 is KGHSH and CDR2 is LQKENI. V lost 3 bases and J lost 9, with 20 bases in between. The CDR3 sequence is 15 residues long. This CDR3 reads CASSPSTAPTLKAFF. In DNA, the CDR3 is TGTGCCAGCTCACCTTCGACAGCCCCAACACTGAAAGCTTTCTTT. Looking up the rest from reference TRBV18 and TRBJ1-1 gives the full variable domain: NAGVMQNPRHLVRRRGQEARLRCSPMKGHSHVYWYRQLPEEGLKFMVYLQKENIIDESGMPKERFSAEFPKEGPSILRIQQVVRGDSAAYFCASSPSTAPTLKAFFGQGTRLTVV.

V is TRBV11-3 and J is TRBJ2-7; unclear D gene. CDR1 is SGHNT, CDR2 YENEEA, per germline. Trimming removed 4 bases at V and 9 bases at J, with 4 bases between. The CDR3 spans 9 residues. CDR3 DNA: TGTGCCAGCAGCTCTCCGCAGTACTTC. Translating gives CASSSPQYF. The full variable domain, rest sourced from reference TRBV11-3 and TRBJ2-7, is EAGVVQSPRYKIIEKKQPVAFWCNPISGHNTLYWYLQNLGQGPELLIRYENEEAVDDSQLPKDRFSAERLKGVDSTLKIQPAELGDSAVYLCASSSPQYFGPGTRLTVT.

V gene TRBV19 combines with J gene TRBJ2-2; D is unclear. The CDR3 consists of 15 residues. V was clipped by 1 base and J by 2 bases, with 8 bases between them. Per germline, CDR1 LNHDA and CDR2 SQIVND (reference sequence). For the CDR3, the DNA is TGTGCCAGTAGTATAGTAAACAGAAACACCGGGGAGCTGTTTTTT. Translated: CASSIVNRNTGELFF.

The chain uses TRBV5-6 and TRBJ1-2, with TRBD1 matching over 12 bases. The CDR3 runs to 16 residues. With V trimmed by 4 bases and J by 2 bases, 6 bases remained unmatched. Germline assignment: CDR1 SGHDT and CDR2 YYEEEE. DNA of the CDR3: TGTGCCAGCAGCGGCGGGACAGGGGGCTCCAACTATGGCTACACCTTC. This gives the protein CASSGGTGGSNYGYTF.

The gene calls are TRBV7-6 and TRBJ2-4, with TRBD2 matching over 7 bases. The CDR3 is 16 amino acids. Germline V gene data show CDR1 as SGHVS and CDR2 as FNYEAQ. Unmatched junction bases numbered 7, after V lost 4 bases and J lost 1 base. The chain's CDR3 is CASSSIREGAKNIQYF. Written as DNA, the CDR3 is TGTGCCAGCAGCTCCATCAGGGAGGGGGCCAAAAACATTCAGTACTTC. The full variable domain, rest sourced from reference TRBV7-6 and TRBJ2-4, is GAGVSQSPRYKVTKRGQDVALRCDPISGHVSLYWYRQALGQGPEFLTYFNYEAQQDKSGLPNDRFSAERPEGSISTLTIQRTEQRDSAMYRCASSSIREGAKNIQYFGAGTRLSVL.

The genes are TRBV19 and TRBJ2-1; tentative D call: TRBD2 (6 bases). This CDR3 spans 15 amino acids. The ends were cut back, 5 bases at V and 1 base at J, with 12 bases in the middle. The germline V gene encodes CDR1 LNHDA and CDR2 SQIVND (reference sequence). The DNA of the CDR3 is TGTGCCAGTAGTCAGGAGGGGACGTCCTACAATGAGCAGTTCTTC. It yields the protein CASSQEGTSYNEQFF.

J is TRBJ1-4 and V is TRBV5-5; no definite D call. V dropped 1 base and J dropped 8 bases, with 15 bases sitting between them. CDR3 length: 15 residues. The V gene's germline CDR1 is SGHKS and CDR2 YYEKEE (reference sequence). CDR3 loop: CASSLLPYLGEKLFF. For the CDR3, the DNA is TGTGCCAGCAGCTTGTTGCCCTATCTAGGCGAAAAACTGTTTTTT.

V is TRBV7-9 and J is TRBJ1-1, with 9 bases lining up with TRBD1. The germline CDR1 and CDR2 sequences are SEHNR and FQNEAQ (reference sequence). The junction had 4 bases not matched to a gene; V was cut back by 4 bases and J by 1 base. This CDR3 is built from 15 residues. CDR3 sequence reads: CASSSLQGANTEAFF. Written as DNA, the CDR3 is TGTGCCAGCAGCTCACTACAGGGGGCGAACACTGAAGCTTTCTTT.

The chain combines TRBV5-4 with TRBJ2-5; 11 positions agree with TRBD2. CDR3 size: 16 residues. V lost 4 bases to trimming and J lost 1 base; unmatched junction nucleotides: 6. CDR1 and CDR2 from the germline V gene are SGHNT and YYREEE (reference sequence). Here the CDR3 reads CASSIGLAGAQETQYF. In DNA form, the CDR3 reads TGTGCCAGCAGCATAGGACTAGCGGGTGCCCAAGAGACCCAGTACTTC.

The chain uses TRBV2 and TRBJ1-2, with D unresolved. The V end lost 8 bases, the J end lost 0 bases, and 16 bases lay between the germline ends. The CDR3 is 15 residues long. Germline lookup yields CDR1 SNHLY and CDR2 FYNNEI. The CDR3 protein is CASFEGGLSNYGYTF. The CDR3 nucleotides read TGTGCCAGCTTTGAGGGCGGGCTTTCTAACTATGGCTACACCTTC.

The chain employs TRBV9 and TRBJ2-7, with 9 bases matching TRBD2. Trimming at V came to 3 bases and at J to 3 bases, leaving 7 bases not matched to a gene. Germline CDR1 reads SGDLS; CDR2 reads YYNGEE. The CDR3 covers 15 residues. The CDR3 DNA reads TGTGCCAGCAGCGCGAATAGCGGGAGTCTCTACGAGCAGTACTTC. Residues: CASSANSGSLYEQYF.

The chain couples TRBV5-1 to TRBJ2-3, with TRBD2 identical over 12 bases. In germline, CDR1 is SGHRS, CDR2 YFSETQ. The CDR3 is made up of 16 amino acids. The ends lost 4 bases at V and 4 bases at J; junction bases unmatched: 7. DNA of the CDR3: TGCGCCAGCAGCCCAAGACTAGCGGGAGTTGCAGATACGCAGTATTTT. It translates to CASSPRLAGVADTQYF.

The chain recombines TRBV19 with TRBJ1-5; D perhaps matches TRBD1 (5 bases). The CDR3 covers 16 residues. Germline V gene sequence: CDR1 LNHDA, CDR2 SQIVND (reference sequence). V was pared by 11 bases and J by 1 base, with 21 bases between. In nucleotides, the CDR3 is TGTGCCTGTCGGGGCTGGGGGGAGGGAAGCAATCAGCCCCAGCATTTT. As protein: CACRGWGEGSNQPQHF.

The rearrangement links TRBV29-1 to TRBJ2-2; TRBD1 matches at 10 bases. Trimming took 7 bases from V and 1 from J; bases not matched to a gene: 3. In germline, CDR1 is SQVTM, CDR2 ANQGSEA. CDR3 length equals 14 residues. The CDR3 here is CSARTGGNTGELFF. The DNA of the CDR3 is TGCAGCGCTCGGACAGGGGGGAACACCGGGGAGCTGTTTTTT.

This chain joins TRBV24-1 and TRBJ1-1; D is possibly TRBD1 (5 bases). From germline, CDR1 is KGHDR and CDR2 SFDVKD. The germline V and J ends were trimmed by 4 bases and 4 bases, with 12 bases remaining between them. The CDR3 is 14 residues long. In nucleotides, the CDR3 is TGTGCCACCAGTGACCCAAGGGGCGGCACTGAAGCTTTCTTT. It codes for CATSDPRGGTEAFF.

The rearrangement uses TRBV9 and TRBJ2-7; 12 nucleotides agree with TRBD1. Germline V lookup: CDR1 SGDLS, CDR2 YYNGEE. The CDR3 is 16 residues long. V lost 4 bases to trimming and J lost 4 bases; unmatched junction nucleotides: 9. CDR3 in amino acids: CASSPDVGQGAYEQYF. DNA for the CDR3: TGTGCCAGCAGCCCAGACGTGGGACAGGGGGCTTACGAGCAGTACTTC.

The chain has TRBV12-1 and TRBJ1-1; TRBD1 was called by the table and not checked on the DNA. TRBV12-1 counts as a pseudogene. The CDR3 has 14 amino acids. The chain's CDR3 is CASSGQGPNTEAFF. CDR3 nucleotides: TGTGCCAGCAGTGGGCAGGGGCCGAACACTGAAGCTTTCTTT.

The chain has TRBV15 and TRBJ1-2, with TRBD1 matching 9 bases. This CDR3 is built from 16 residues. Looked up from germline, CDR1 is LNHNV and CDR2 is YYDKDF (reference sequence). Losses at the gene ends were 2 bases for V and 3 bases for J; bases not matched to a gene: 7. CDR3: CATSRSGDRVYYGYTF. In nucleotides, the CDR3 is TGTGCCACCAGCAGATCCGGGGACAGGGTATACTATGGCTACACCTTC.